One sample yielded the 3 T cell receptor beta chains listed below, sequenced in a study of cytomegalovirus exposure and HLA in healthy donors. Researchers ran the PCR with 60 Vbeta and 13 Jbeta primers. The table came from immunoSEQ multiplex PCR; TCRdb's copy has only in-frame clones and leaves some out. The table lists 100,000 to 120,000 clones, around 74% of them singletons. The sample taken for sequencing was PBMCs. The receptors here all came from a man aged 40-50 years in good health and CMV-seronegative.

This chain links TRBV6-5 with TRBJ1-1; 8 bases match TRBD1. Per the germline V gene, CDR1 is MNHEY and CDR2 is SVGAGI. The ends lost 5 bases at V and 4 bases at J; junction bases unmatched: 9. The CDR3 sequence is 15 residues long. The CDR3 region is CASSLAGQGITEAFF. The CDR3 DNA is TGTGCCAGCAGTCTTGCCGGACAGGGAATCACTGAAGCTTTCTTT.

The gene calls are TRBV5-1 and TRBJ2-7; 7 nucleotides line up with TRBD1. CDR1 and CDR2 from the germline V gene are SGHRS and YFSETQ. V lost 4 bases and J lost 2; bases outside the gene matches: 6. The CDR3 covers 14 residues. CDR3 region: CASSVDRAPYEQYF. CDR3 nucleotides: TGCGCCAGCAGCGTCGACAGGGCCCCCTACGAGCAGTACTTC.

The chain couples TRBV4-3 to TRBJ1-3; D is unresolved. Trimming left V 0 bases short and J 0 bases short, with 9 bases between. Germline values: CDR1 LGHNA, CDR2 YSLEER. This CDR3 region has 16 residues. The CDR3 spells CASSQDVELSGNTIYF. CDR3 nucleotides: TGCGCCAGCAGCCAAGATGTGGAGCTCTCTGGAAACACCATATATTTT.